The 31 T cell receptor beta chains reported below all come from one sample, sequenced in a study of blood T cell repertoires in COVID-19. The repertoire was sequenced with immunoSEQ multiplex PCR; TCRdb's copy has only in-frame clones and lacks some. The sample comprises approximately 84,000 clones, around 80% of which are singletons, and about 31% rests with the top ten. The sample comprised peripheral blood. These receptor sequences come from a woman older than 75 with acute or convalescent COVID-19.

This clone is classed as medium-sized (0.01 to 0.1%). The chain has TRBV6-6 and TRBJ2-3; D might be TRBD1 (6 bases). This CDR3 is 16 amino acids long. The V gene's germline CDR1 is MNHNY and CDR2 SVGAGI (reference sequence). V dropped 1 base and J dropped 0 bases, with 11 bases sitting between them. CDR3 nucleotides: TGTGCCAGCAGTTACTGGGGGCCCTCTAGCACAGATACGCAGTATTTT. It translates to CASSYWGPSSTDTQYF.

This chain connects TRBV7-2 to TRBJ1-6; possibly TRBD1 for D (5 bases). CDR1 is SGHTA and CDR2 is FQGNSA in the germline V gene. CDR3 length: 17 amino acids. The V end lost 1 base, the J end lost 2 bases, and 12 bases lay between the germline ends. The CDR3 nucleotides read TGTGCCAGCAGCTTAGAGGGGATCGAAACCTATAATTCACCCCTCCACTTT. This sequence encodes CASSLEGIETYNSPLHF.

The J gene is TRBJ2-1, the V gene TRBV6-5, with TRBD2 matching over 12 bases. Per the germline V gene, CDR1 is MNHEY and CDR2 is SVGAGI. There are 14 residues in the CDR3. Trimming at V came to 8 bases and at J to 4 bases, leaving 3 bases not matched to a gene. CDR3 sequence: CASLTSGGYNEQFF. The CDR3 DNA reads TGTGCCAGCCTGACTAGCGGGGGTTACAATGAGCAGTTCTTC.

The chain combines TRBV2 with TRBJ1-2, with TRBD1 matching 9 bases. CDR3 length: 13 residues. V trimming: 8 bases; J trimming: 7 bases; junction bases outside the gene matches: 8. Germline CDR1 is SNHLY and CDR2 is FYNNEI. CDR3 amino acids: CASWDGQGFGYTF. The CDR3 DNA reads TGTGCCAGCTGGGATGGACAGGGGTTTGGCTACACCTTC. Looking up the rest from reference TRBV2 and TRBJ1-2 gives the full variable domain: EPEVTQTPSHQVTQMGQEVILRCVPISNHLYFYWYRQILGQKVEFLVSFYNNEISEKSEIFDDQFSVERPDGSNFTLKIRSTKLEDSAMYFCASWDGQGFGYTFGSGTRLTVV.

This chain connects TRBV18 to TRBJ2-7, with D perhaps matching TRBD1 (6 bases). Germline CDR1 KGHSH, CDR2 LQKENI. V was trimmed by 3 bases and J by 2 bases, leaving 11 bases between them. This CDR3 has 14 amino acids. The CDR3 nucleotides read TGTGCCAGCTCACCGCAACGGGACACCTACGAGCAGTACTTC. Its translation is CASSPQRDTYEQYF.

The chain joins TRBV7-2 to TRBJ1-5, with 10 positions matching TRBD1. The germline CDR1 and CDR2 sequences are SGHTA and FQGNSA. After removal of 5 bases from V and 2 bases from J, the junction contained 3 bases not matched to a gene. The CDR3 has 15 residues. CDR3 protein: CASSLGTGGNQPQHF. DNA of the CDR3: TGTGCCAGCAGCCTTGGGACAGGGGGCAATCAGCCCCAGCATTTT.

The chain is built from TRBV4-1 and TRBJ1-1; the match to TRBD1 covers 8 bases. With 5 bases clipped from V and 9 bases from J, the junction kept 8 bases outside the gene matches. This CDR3 is 13 amino acids long. Germline-derived CDR1 and CDR2 are MGHRA and YSYEKL. The CDR3 region is CASSSDRATQAFF. The CDR3 coding sequence is TGCGCCAGCAGCTCGGACAGGGCAACCCAAGCTTTCTTT.

This chain uses TRBV2 with TRBJ2-3; 8 bases line up with TRBD2. J lost 2 bases, V lost 11 bases, and 6 bases had no gene match. CDR1 and CDR2 from the germline V gene are SNHLY and FYNNEI. The CDR3 runs to 13 residues. The CDR3 here is CASPGLVTDTQYF. The DNA of the CDR3 is TGTGCCTCACCGGGACTAGTCACAGATACGCAGTATTTT.

The J gene is TRBJ1-1, the V gene TRBV7-2, with 9 bases identical to TRBD1. The CDR3 is made up of 13 amino acids. Trimming at V came to 4 bases and at J to 5 bases, leaving 2 bases not matched to a gene. Per the germline V gene, CDR1 is SGHTA and CDR2 is FQGNSA. The CDR3 DNA sequence: TGTGCCAGCAGCTCCGACAGGGGGACTGAAGCTTTCTTT. Translating it yields CASSSDRGTEAFF.

CDR3 coding DNA: TGCGCCAGCAGTCACAAGACACAAATGAACACTGAAGCTTTCTTT. Translation gives CASSHKTQMNTEAFF. The chain combines TRBV23-1 with TRBJ1-1, with no clear D. TRBV23-1 has ORF status, its function being uncertain. CDR3 length: 15 amino acids. Trimming stripped 3 bases from V and 0 bases from J, with 11 bases between.

This clone was counted only a few times. This chain's CDR3 is CASSVLEGYGELFF. In nucleotides, the CDR3 is TGTGCCAGCAGCGTACTCGAGGGTTACGGGGAGCTGTTTTTT. The J gene is TRBJ2-2, the V gene TRBV9, with a weak D call TRBD2 (5 bases). The V gene's germline CDR1 is SGDLS and CDR2 YYNGEE. The CDR3 is 14 residues long. V was cut by 1 base and J by 7 bases, with 11 bases left in between. Together with reference TRBV9 and TRBJ2-2, the CDR3 gives the full variable domain: DSGVTQTPKHLITATGQRVTLRCSPRSGDLSVYWYQQSLDQGLQFLIQYYNGEERAKGNILERFSAQQFPDLHSELNLSSLELGDSALYFCASSVLEGYGELFFGEGSRLTVL.

CDR3 amino acids: CASSGTRNTGELFF. CDR3 DNA: TGTGCCAGCAGCGGAACCAGGAATACCGGGGAGCTGTTTTTT. The chain couples TRBV11-2 to TRBJ2-2; unclear D gene. In germline, CDR1 is SGHAT, CDR2 FQNNGV. V was trimmed by 5 bases and J by 5 bases, leaving 12 bases between them. The CDR3 is 14 amino acids. The full variable domain, in which reference TRBV11-2 and TRBJ2-2 provide the parts outside the CDR3, is EAGVAQSPRYKIIEKRQSVAFWCNPISGHATLYWYQQILGQGPKLLIQFQNNGVVDDSQLPKDRFSAERLKGVDSTLKIQPAKLEDSAVYLCASSGTRNTGELFFGEGSRLTVL.

This clone was seen only a few times. The V call is TRBV7-2, the J call TRBJ2-1; 11 positions match TRBD2. Germline V gene lookup returns CDR1 SGHTA and CDR2 FQGNSA. The length of the CDR3 is 15 residues. V was pared by 2 bases and J by 6 bases, with 3 bases of the junction left unmatched. The chain's CDR3 is CASSLQLAGVNEQFF. The CDR3 DNA follows: TGTGCCAGCAGCTTACAACTAGCGGGAGTCAATGAGCAGTTCTTC.

The chain employs TRBV5-6 and TRBJ1-6; D gene ambiguous. The CDR3 has 14 amino acids. V was shortened by 1 base and J by 6 bases, with 8 bases between the two germline ends. Germline CDR1 SGHDT, CDR2 YYEEEE. CDR3 coding DNA: TGTGCCAGCAGCTTGCGAGGGATTAATTCACCCCTCCACTTT. It yields the protein CASSLRGINSPLHF.

V usage is TRBV28 and J usage is TRBJ2-2, with 8 positions matching TRBD1. The CDR3 has 16 amino acids. CDR1 and CDR2 from the germline V gene are MDHEN and SYDVKM. After removal of 5 bases from V and 4 bases from J, the junction contained 9 bases not matched to a gene. In nucleotides, the CDR3 is TGTGCCAGCAGTCCCAACCCCGGACAGGGCACCGGGGAGCTGTTTTTT. It translates to CASSPNPGQGTGELFF. Full variable domain (outside the CDR3, taken from reference TRBV28 and TRBJ2-2): DVKVTQSSRYLVKRTGEKVFLECVQDMDHENMFWYRQDPGLGLRLIYFSYDVKMKEKGDIPEGYSVSREKKERFSLILESASTNQTSMYLCASSPNPGQGTGELFFGEGSRLTVL.

This chain connects TRBV5-1 to TRBJ2-1; D may be TRBD2 (5 bases). The V gene lost 5 bases and the J gene lost 0 bases, with 9 bases spanning the gap. CDR1 and CDR2 from the germline V gene are SGHRS and YFSETQ. This CDR3 is built from 14 residues. The CDR3 here is CASRRASSYNEQFF. The DNA of the CDR3 is TGCGCCAGCAGGCGGGCGAGCTCCTACAATGAGCAGTTCTTC.

This clone was seen once. The chain combines TRBV11-3 with TRBJ2-1, with D hard to call. The ends were cut back, 4 bases at V and 7 bases at J, with 8 bases in the middle. Germline V lookup: CDR1 SGHNT, CDR2 YENEEA. The CDR3 has 12 amino acids. CDR3 nucleotides: TGTGCCAGCAGCTCAGGATGGAATGAGCAGTTCTTC. Protein: CASSSGWNEQFF.

This chain's CDR3 is CATSRGTGGTYEQYF. For the CDR3, the DNA is TGTGCCACCAGCAGAGGCACAGGCGGAACCTACGAGCAGTACTTC. The chain employs TRBV15 and TRBJ2-7, with D possibly being TRBD1 (5 bases). Deletions cut 1 base from V and 2 bases from J, with 12 bases between. The V gene's germline CDR1 is LNHNV and CDR2 YYDKDF (reference sequence). The CDR3 sequence is 15 residues long.

The V call is TRBV27, the J call TRBJ1-2, with 7 bases that match TRBD1. Trimming removed 4 bases from V and 4 bases from J; junction bases left unmatched: 9. CDR3 length equals 15 residues. Germline V gives CDR1 MNHEY, CDR2 SMNVEV (reference sequence). As DNA, the CDR3 is TGTGCCAGCAGTTCATTACCGGGACAGCGCTATGGCTACACCTTC. Its translation is CASSSLPGQRYGYTF.

This rearrangement joins TRBV4-3 to TRBJ1-6, with 12 bases fitting TRBD1. This CDR3 region has 16 residues. Trimming took 1 base from V and 8 from J; bases not matched to a gene: 3. Germline V gives CDR1 LGHNA, CDR2 YSLEER. The CDR3 nucleotides are TGCGCCAGCAGCCAAGGGCGGGACAGGGGGCATTCACCCCTCCACTTT. It yields the protein CASSQGRDRGHSPLHF.

The chain couples TRBV28 to TRBJ2-7; tentatively, D is TRBD1 (7 bases). V lost 3 bases and J lost 1, with 13 bases in between. The CDR3 totals 15 residues. The germline V gene encodes CDR1 MDHEN and CDR2 SYDVKM. CDR3 sequence (DNA): TGTGCCAGCAGTTTTGGAGGGGGCATATCCTACGAGCAGTACTTC. Encoded protein: CASSFGGGISYEQYF.

The gene calls are TRBV19 and TRBJ1-2, with TRBD1 as a possible D gene (5 bases). CDR1 and CDR2 (germline): LNHDA, SQIVND (reference sequence). CDR3 size: 17 residues. Trimming left V 2 bases short and J 0 bases short, with 16 bases between. DNA of the CDR3: TGTGCCAGTAGTATAAGAACCGACAGTCCCTCTAACTATGGCTACACCTTC. This translates into CASSIRTDSPSNYGYTF.

The rearrangement joins TRBV3-1 (or the pseudogene TRBV3-2) to TRBJ2-1, with 9 bases identical to TRBD1. Germline CDR1 is LGHDT and CDR2 is YNNKEL (reference sequence). Trimming cost V 4 bases and J 9 bases; bases outside gene matches: 13. This CDR3 region has 16 residues. The CDR3 region has the DNA TGTGCCAGCAGCCCAGGACAGGGGCCTAACCCTGGTGAGCAGTTCTTC. Its protein is CASSPGQGPNPGEQFF.

J is TRBJ2-1 and V is TRBV5-1; 9 bases match TRBD1. The V gene's germline CDR1 is SGHRS and CDR2 YFSETQ. There are 14 residues in the CDR3. V lost 4 bases and J lost 7; bases outside the gene matches: 6. The CDR3 spells CASSIGQGSNEQFF. In DNA form, the CDR3 reads TGCGCCAGCAGCATCGGACAGGGGAGTAATGAGCAGTTCTTC.

J is TRBJ1-2 and V is TRBV5-1; D is uncertain. The germline V gene encodes CDR1 SGHRS and CDR2 YFSETQ. The CDR3 is made up of 16 amino acids. The germline V and J ends were trimmed by 6 bases and 6 bases, with 24 bases remaining between them. This CDR3 reads CASTLLAGVSSDGYTF. For the CDR3, the DNA is TGCGCCAGCACTCTCCTCGCCGGGGTCTCCTCTGATGGCTACACCTTC.

The chain recombines TRBV18 with TRBJ2-1; D not resolved. Germline V CDR1 and CDR2: KGHSH, LQKENI. CDR3 size: 15 residues. Trimming pared 3 bases from V and 2 bases from J, leaving 11 bases between. CDR3 loop: CASSPPGRPYNEQFF. CDR3 nucleotides: TGTGCCAGCTCACCCCCGGGTCGGCCCTACAATGAGCAGTTCTTC.

The J gene is TRBJ1-4, the V gene TRBV28; TRBD1 matches at 12 bases. In germline, CDR1 is MDHEN, CDR2 SYDVKM. V was pared by 6 bases and J by 0 bases, with 5 bases of the junction left unmatched. CDR3 length equals 17 residues. The CDR3 bases are TGTGCCAGCAGCTGGGACAGGGGGCTCTCAACTAATGAAAAACTGTTTTTT. Translation gives CASSWDRGLSTNEKLFF. Full variable domain (outside the CDR3, taken from reference TRBV28 and TRBJ1-4): DVKVTQSSRYLVKRTGEKVFLECVQDMDHENMFWYRQDPGLGLRLIYFSYDVKMKEKGDIPEGYSVSREKKERFSLILESASTNQTSMYLCASSWDRGLSTNEKLFFGSGTQLSVL.

The genes are TRBV10-3 and TRBJ2-1; 9 nucleotides agree with TRBD2. Germline V gene sequence: CDR1 ENHRY, CDR2 SYGVKD. J lost 5 bases, V lost 3 bases, and 8 bases had no gene match. CDR3 length: 16 residues. The CDR3 loop reads CAISDGAGGGDNEQFF. For the CDR3, the DNA is TGTGCCATCAGTGATGGAGCGGGAGGCGGAGACAATGAGCAGTTCTTC.

The table lists this clone with a count of one. The chain is built from TRBV27 and TRBJ2-2; D uncertain. The V gene lost 3 bases and the J gene lost 4 bases, with 6 bases spanning the gap. This CDR3 region has 13 residues. The V gene's germline CDR1 is MNHEY and CDR2 SMNVEV (reference sequence). The CDR3 here is CASSFWSTGELFF. Here the CDR3 DNA reads TGTGCCAGCAGTTTTTGGAGCACCGGGGAGCTGTTTTTT.

The chain recombines TRBV29-1 with TRBJ1-1; 7 bases align to TRBD1. The germline V gene encodes CDR1 SQVTM and CDR2 ANQGSEA. Trimming removed 3 bases from V and 0 bases from J; junction bases left unmatched: 10. The CDR3 runs 16 residues. CDR3 region: CSVENGAQGLNTEAFF. The CDR3 region has the DNA TGCAGCGTTGAGAATGGAGCACAGGGGTTGAACACTGAAGCTTTCTTT.

The gene calls are TRBV3-1 (or the pseudogene TRBV3-2) and TRBJ1-2; 9 nucleotides align to TRBD1. Germline lookup yields CDR1 LGHDT and CDR2 YNNKEL (reference sequence). V dropped 3 bases and J dropped 8; count of bases not matched to a gene: 7. The CDR3 is 14 residues long. The CDR3 here is CASSQATGGRGYTF. DNA for the CDR3: TGTGCCAGCAGCCAGGCGACAGGGGGTAGGGGCTACACCTTC.